The present entry profiles one T cell receptor beta chain with its context. Its antigen is still unknown. V was pared by 8 bases and J by 4 bases, with 6 bases between. The V gene's germline CDR1 is SNHLY and CDR2 FYNNEI. CDR3 length: 11 amino acids. This specimen belongs to a study of chemoradiotherapy in HPV16-positive cancers. Study-wide results and limits: In HPV16-positive patients, HPV-responsive T-cell expansion tracked better recurrence-free survival.

Sequencing was performed with immunoSEQ multiplex PCR; in TCRdb, only in-frame clones are kept and a portion is missing. Of 2,500 to 3,500 clones listed, roughly 80% are singletons. The source is a human donor with HPV-associated anogenital cancer. Sampling was conducted from a patient who underwent chemoradiotherapy. The chain recombines TRBV2 with TRBJ1-5; D not certain. In DNA form, the CDR3 reads TGTGCCAGCGGAGTGAATCAGCCCCAGCATTTT. Encoded protein: CASGVNQPQHF.